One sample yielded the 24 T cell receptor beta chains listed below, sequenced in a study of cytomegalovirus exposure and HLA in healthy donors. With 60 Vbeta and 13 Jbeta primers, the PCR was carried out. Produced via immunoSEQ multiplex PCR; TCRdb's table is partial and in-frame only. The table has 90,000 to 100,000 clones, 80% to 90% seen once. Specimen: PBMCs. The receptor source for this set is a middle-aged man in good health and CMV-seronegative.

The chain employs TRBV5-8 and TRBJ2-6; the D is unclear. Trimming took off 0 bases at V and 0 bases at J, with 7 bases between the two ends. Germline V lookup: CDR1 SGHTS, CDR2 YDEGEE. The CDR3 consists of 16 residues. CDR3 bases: TGTGCCAGCAGCTTGGGTCAGTTCTCTGGGGCCAACGTCCTGACTTTC. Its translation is CASSLGQFSGANVLTF.

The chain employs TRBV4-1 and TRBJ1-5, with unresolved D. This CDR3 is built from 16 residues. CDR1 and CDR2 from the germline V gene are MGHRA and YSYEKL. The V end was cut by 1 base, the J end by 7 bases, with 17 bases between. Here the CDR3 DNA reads TGCGCCAGCAGCCAAGGTCCAGGCACCCCAAGCCAGCCCCAGCATTTT. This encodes CASSQGPGTPSQPQHF.

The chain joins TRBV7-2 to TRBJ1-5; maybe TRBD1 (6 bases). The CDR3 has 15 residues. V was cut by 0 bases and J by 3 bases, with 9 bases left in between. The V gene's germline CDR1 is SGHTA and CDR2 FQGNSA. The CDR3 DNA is TGTGCCAGCAGCTTAGCGCAGGGGAACAATCAGCCCCAGCATTTT. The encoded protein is CASSLAQGNNQPQHF.

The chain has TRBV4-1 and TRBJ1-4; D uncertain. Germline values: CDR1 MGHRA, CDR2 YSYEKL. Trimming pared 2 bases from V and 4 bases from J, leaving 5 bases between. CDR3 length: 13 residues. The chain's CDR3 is CASSQRFNEKLFF. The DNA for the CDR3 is TGCGCCAGCAGCCAACGGTTTAATGAAAAACTGTTTTTT.

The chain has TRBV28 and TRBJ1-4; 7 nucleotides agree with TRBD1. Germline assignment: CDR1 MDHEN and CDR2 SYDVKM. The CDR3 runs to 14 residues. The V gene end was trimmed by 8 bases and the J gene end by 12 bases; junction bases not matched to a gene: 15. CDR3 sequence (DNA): TGTGCCAGCGCCCCGACAGGGCGCCCCGAGGAACTGTTTTTT. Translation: CASAPTGRPEELFF.

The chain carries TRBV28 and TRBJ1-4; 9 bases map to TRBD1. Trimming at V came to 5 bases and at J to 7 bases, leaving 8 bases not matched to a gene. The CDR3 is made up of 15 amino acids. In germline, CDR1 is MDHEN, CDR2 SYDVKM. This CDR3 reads CASSGTGTGSEKLFF. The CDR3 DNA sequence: TGTGCCAGCAGTGGGACAGGGACTGGGTCTGAAAAACTGTTTTTT.

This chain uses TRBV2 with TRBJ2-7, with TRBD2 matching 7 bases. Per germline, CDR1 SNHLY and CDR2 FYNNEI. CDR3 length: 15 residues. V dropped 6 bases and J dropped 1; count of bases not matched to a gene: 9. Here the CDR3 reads CASSPLLAASYEQYF. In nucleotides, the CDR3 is TGTGCCAGCAGCCCGCTTCTAGCGGCGTCCTACGAGCAGTACTTC.

The CDR3 nucleotides are TGTGCCAGCTCACCCGGACTAGAGCAAGAGACCCAGTACTTC. Translated, it gives CASSPGLEQETQYF. The rearrangement uses TRBV18 and TRBJ2-5; 7 bases match TRBD2. This CDR3 is built from 14 residues. Germline values: CDR1 KGHSH, CDR2 LQKENI. J was trimmed by 2 bases and V by 3 bases; bases with no gene match: 3.

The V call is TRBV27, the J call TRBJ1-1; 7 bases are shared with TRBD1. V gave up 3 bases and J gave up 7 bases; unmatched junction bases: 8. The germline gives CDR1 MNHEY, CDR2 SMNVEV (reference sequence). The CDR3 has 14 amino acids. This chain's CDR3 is CASSLLTGVGEAFF. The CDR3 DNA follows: TGTGCCAGCAGTTTGCTCACAGGGGTTGGTGAAGCTTTCTTT.

The CDR3 sequence is CASSYGGGIDQPQHF. CDR3 DNA sequence: TGTGCCAGCAGCTACGGCGGGGGGATTGATCAGCCCCAGCATTTT. The J gene is TRBJ1-5, the V gene TRBV7-8, with a weak D call TRBD1 (5 bases). V lost 4 bases, J lost 5 bases, and 15 bases lay in between. Per germline, CDR1 SGHVS and CDR2 FQNEAQ. CDR3 length: 15 amino acids.

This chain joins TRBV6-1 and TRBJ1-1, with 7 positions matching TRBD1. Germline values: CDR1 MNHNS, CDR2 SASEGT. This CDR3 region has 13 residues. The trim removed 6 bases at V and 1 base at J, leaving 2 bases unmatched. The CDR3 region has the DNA TGTGCCAGCAGCCGGACAGGGAACACTGAAGCTTTCTTT. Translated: CASSRTGNTEAFF.

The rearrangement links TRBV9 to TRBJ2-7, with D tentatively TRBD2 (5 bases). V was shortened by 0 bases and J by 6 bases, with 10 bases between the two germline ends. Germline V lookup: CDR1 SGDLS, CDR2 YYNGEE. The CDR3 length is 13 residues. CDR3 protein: CASSVGWGVEQYF. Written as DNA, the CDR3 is TGTGCCAGCAGCGTAGGTTGGGGAGTCGAGCAGTACTTC.

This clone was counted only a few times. The CDR3 coding sequence is TGTGCCAGCAGCGTAGCTTTCAGGGGGGATAATTCACCCCTCCACTTT. This encodes CASSVAFRGDNSPLHF. J is TRBJ1-6 and V is TRBV9, with 7 bases identical to TRBD1. Germline V CDR1 and CDR2: SGDLS, YYNGEE. This CDR3 spans 16 amino acids. Trimming took 0 bases from V and 5 from J; bases not matched to a gene: 5.

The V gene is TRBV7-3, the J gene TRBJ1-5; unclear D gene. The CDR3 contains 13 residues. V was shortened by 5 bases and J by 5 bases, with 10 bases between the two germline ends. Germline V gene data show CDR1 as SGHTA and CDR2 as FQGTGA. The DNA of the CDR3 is TGTGCCAGCAGCACTTCCGCCCATCAGCCCCAGCATTTT. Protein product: CASSTSAHQPQHF.

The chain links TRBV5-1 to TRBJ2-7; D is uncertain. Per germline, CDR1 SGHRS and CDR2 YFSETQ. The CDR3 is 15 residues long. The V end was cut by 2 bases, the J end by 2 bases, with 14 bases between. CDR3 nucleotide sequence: TGCGCCAGCAGCTTTAATGGGCCACCGACCTACGAGCAGTACTTC. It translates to CASSFNGPPTYEQYF.

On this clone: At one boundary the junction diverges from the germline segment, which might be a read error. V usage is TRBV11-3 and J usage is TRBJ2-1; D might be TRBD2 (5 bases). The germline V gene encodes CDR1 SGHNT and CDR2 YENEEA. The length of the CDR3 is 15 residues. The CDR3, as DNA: TGTGCCAGCAGCTCCCGGGGTGCGAAAGTGAATGAGCGGTTCTTC. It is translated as CASSSRGAKVNERFF.

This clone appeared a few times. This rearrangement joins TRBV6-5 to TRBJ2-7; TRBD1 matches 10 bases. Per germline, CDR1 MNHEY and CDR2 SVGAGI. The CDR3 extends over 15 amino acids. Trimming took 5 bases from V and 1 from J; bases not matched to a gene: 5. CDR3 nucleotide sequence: TGTGCCAGCAGTCCCCGGGACAGGGGTTCCTACGAGCAGTACTTC. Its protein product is CASSPRDRGSYEQYF.

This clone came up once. Written as DNA, the CDR3 is TGTGCCAGCAGCTTAGTCCAGGGAAGAGTCTACAATGAGCAGTTCTTC. It encodes CASSLVQGRVYNEQFF. J is TRBJ2-1 and V is TRBV13, with a tentative D call TRBD1 (5 bases). Between the trimmed V and J ends, which lost 1 base and 3 bases, there was a span of 13 bases. CDR1 is PRHDT and CDR2 is FYEKMQ in the germline V gene (reference sequence). This CDR3 comprises 16 residues.

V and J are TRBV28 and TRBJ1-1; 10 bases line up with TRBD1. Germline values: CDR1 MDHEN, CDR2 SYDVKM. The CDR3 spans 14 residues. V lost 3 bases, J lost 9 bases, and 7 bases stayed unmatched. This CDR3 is CASSFGTGDGKAFF. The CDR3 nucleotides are TGTGCCAGCAGTTTTGGGACAGGGGATGGGAAAGCTTTCTTT.

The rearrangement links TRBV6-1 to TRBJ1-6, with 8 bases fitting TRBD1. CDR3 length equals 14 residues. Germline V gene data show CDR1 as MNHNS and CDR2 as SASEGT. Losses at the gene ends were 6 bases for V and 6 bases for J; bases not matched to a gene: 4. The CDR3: CASSDRGGNSPLHF. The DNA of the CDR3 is TGTGCCAGCAGCGACAGGGGCGGTAATTCACCCCTCCACTTT.

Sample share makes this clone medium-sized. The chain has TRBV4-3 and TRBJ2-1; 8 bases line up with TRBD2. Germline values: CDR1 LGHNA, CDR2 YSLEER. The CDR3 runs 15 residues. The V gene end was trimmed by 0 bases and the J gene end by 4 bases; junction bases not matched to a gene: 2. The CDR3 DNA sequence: TGCGCCAGCAGCCAAGAAACGGGGGGGTACAATGAGCAGTTCTTC. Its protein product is CASSQETGGYNEQFF.

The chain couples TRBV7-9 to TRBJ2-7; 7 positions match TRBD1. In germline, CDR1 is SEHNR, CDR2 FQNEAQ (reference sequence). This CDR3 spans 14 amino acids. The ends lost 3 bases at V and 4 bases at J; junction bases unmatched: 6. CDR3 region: CASSFFGTEYEQYF. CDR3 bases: TGTGCCAGCAGCTTTTTCGGGACAGAGTACGAGCAGTACTTC.

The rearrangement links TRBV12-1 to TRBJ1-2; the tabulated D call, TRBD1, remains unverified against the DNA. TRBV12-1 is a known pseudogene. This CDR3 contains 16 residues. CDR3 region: CASRVILQGAPFGYTF. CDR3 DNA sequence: TGTGCCAGCAGAGTGATCCTGCAGGGTGCTCCTTTTGGCTACACCTTC.

The CDR3 nucleotides are TGCGCCAGCAGCCAAGAAGGACTGAGCAATCAGCCCCAGCATTTT. This sequence encodes CASSQEGLSNQPQHF. The V gene is TRBV4-3, the J gene TRBJ1-5, with D unclear. CDR3 length: 15 amino acids. Germline values: CDR1 LGHNA, CDR2 YSLEER. Trimming took 0 bases from V and 1 from J, leaving 7 bases between them.